The rows below give T cell receptor beta chains drawn from one sample of a study of CD8+ T cells in alopecia areata. Sequencing was performed with immunoSEQ multiplex PCR; in TCRdb, only in-frame clones are kept and a portion is missing. Of 110,000 to 150,000 clones in the sample, about two thirds were seen once. The source material was CD8+ T cells sorted from blood. All receptors derive from a human donor in good health. CDR3s include the opening cysteine and the closing phenylalanine or tryptophan. The order of the fields is J gene, V gene, clone size, D gene, CDR3 DNA, CDR3 protein. D genes are given only for firm matches. The size entry is marked missing in some rows and otherwise reads once, few, many or a size class.

J: TRBJ1-2
V: TRBV19
size: .
D: .
DNA: TGTGCCAGTAGTATTAAGGGCGGAAGCTATGGCTACACCTTC
CDR3: CASSIKGGSYGYTF

J: TRBJ2-7
V: TRBV29-1
size: .
D: TRBD1
DNA: TGCAGCGTTGAATCTAGAGGGACAGGGGGCTACGAGCAGTACTTC
CDR3: CSVESRGTGGYEQYF

J: TRBJ2-7
V: TRBV15
size: .
D: .
DNA: TGTGCCACCAGCAGAGAGTTAGGGGAAAACTACGAGCAGTACTTC
CDR3: CATSRELGENYEQYF

J: TRBJ2-7
V: TRBV4-1
size: .
D: .
DNA: TGCGCCAGCAGCCCGGGGGCAGCCTACGAGCAGTACTTC
CDR3: CASSPGAAYEQYF

J: TRBJ2-1
V: TRBV4-1
size: .
D: .
DNA: TGCGCCAGCAGCCAAGGTTTAGCTGGTGAGCAGTTCTTC
CDR3: CASSQGLAGEQFF

J: TRBJ1-5
V: TRBV9
size: .
D: TRBD1
DNA: TGTGCCAGCAGCGTAGGGGACAGTACAAATCAGCCCCAGCATTTT
CDR3: CASSVGDSTNQPQHF

J: TRBJ2-1
V: TRBV6-6
size: .
D: .
DNA: TGTGCCAGCAGTTACTCCGGGAGTGAGCAGTTCTTC
CDR3: CASSYSGSEQFF

J: TRBJ2-7
V: TRBV29-1
size: once
D: .
DNA: TGCAGCGTTGCTGTTGACTACGAGCAGTACTTC
CDR3: CSVAVDYEQYF

J: TRBJ2-3
V: TRBV23-1
size: .
D: .
DNA: TGCGCCAGCAGTCATGGGAAGGTATTCACAGATACGCAGTATTTT
CDR3: CASSHGKVFTDTQYF

J: TRBJ2-1
V: TRBV28
size: .
D: TRBD2
DNA: TGTGCCAGCAGCCTAGCGGGAGGGTACAATGAGCAGTTCTTC
CDR3: CASSLAGGYNEQFF

J: TRBJ1-5
V: TRBV30
size: .
D: .
DNA: TGTGCCTGGAAGGACGGACCGGGACAGCCCCAGCATTTT
CDR3: CAWKDGPGQPQHF